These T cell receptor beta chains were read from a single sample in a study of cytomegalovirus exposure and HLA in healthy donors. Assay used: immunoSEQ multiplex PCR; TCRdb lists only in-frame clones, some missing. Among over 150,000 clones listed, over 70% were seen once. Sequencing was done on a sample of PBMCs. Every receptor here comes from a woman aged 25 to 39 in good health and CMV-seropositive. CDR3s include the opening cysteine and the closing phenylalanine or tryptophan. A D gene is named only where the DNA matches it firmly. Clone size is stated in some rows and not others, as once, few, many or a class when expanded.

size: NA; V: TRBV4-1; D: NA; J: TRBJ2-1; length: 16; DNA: TGCGCCAGCAGCCAAGAAGGGGGCGGGGGGTACAATGAGCAGTTCTTC; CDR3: CASSQEGGGGYNEQFF
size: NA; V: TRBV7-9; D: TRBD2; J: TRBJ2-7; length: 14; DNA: TGTGCCAGCAGCTCAGGACTAGCGGGGTACGAGCAGTACTTC; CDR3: CASSSGLAGYEQYF
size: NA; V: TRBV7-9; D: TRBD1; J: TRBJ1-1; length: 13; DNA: TGTGCCAGCACCCGAAGCGGACAGGGTGAAGCTTTCTTT; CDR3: CASTRSGQGEAFF
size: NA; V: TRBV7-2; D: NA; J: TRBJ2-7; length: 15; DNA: TGTGCCAGCAGCTTAGAGGTCCTCGCGGCCCACGAGCAGTACTTC; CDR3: CASSLEVLAAHEQYF
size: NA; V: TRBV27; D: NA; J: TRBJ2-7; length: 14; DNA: NA; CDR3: CASSSSAEVDEQYF
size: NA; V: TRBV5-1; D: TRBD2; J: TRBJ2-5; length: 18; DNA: TGCGCCAGCACCCCCGGGGCTAGCGGGAGGGGAGCCCAAGAGACCCAGTACTTC; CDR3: CASTPGASGRGAQETQYF
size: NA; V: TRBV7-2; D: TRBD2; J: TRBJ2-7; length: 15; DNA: TGTGCCAGCAGTCATAGCGGGCCTACTCCCTACGAGCAGTACTTC; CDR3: CASSHSGPTPYEQYF
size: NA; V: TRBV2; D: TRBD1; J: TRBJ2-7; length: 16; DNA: TGTGCCAGCAGTGAAACGCCAGGGGGCAGGGGGTACGAGCAGTACTTC; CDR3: CASSETPGGRGYEQYF
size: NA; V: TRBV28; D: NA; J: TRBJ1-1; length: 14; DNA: TGTGCCAGCAGTTTACAGGGGATGAAAACTGAAGCTTTCTTT; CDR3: CASSLQGMKTEAFF
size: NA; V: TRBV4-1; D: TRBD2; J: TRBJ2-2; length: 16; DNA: TGCGCCAGCAGCCAAGTTAAGTTCCGGGGGGTCGGGGAGCTGTTTTTT; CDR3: CASSQVKFRGVGELFF
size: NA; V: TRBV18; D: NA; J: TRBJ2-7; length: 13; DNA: TGTGCCAGCTCACCCGAGCCCTCCTACGAGCAGTACTTC; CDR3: CASSPEPSYEQYF
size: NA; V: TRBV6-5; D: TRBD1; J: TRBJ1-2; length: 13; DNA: TGTGCCAGCAGTTACTCGACAGGGAATGGCTACACCTTC; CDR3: CASSYSTGNGYTF
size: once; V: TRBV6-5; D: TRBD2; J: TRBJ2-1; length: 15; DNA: TGTGCCAGCGCACGCAGCGGGGACTCCTACAATGAGCAGTTCTTC; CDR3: CASARSGDSYNEQFF
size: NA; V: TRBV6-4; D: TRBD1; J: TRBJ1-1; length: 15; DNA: TGTGCCAGCAGTGCCTCCGGGACAGGCACGGGCGGAGCTTTCTTT; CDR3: CASSASGTGTGGAFF
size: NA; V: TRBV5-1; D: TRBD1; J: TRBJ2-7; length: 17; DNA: TGCGCCAGCAGCTTGGGGCATCCGGGACAGGGGGATCTCGAGCAGTACTTC; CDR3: CASSLGHPGQGDLEQYF
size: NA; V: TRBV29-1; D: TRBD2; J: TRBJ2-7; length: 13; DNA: TGCAGCGTTAATAGCGGGATGGGCTCCGAGCAGTACTTC; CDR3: CSVNSGMGSEQYF
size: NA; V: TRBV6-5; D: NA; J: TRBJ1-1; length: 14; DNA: TGTGCCAGCAGACCCAAGTTCCGTACACCAGAAGCTTTCTTT; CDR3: CASRPKFRTPEAFF
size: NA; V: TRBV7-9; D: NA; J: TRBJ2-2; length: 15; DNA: TGTTCCAGCAGTCTCGTAGCTGTCGACACCGGGGAGCTGTTTTTT; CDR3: CSSSLVAVDTGELFF
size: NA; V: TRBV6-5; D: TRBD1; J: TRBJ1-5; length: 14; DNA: TGTGCCAGCAGTGAGGACAGGCCCAATCAGCCCCAGCATTTT; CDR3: CASSEDRPNQPQHF
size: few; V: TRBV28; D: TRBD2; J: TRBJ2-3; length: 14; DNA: TGTGCCAGCTCCCGGGGGGGGGTAGCAGATACGCAGTATTTT; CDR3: CASSRGGVADTQYF
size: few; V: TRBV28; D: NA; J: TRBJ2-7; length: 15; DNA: TGTGCCAGCAGTTCAACCCGACAGCGACCATACGAGCAGTACTTC; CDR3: CASSSTRQRPYEQYF
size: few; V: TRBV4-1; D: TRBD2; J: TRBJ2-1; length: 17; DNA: TGCGCCAGCACCCGAGAGGGGGGACTAGCTCCAGCTAATGAGCAGTTCTTC; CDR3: CASTREGGLAPANEQFF
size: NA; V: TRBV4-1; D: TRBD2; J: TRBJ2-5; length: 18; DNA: TGCGCCAGCAGCCATTATGCGTCGGGACTAGCGGGAGTAGAGACCCAGTACTTC; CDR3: CASSHYASGLAGVETQYF
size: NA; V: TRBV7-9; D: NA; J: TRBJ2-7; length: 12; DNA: TGTGCCAGCAGCTTGGTTGAGTACGAGCAGTACTTC; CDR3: CASSLVEYEQYF
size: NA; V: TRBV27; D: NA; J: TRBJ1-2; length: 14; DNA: TGTGCCAGCAGTTTATCTGGTGGGGCCGGTGGCTACACCTTC; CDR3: CASSLSGGAGGYTF
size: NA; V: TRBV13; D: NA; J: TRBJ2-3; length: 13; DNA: TGTGCCAGCTCGGGTGGCGTCGCGTATACGCAGTATTTT; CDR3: CASSGGVAYTQYF
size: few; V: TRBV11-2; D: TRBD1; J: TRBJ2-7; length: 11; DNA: TGTGCCAGCAGCTTTGACAGGGCCATAGACTTC; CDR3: CASSFDRAIDF